This T cell receptor beta chain appears in the sequencing data of a study of shared clonotypes between healthy human individuals. Study results and limitations: In four donors, about 5% of naive CD4 clonotypes appeared in common.

Template for every sorted-subset replicate PCR totaled around 200 ng DNA, approximately 30,000 T cell genomes. Only in-frame clones appear in the TCRdb table, and some are missing; sequencing was by immunoSEQ multiplex PCR. The sample lists approximately 2,300,000 clones; approximately 90% were seen once. This CDR3 comprises 12 residues. CDR1 ENHRY and CDR2 SYGVKD come from the germline V gene. V lost 6 bases and J 3 bases, leaving 9 bases between the germline ends. About this clone: Its antigen remains unknown. Other DNA sequences from this sample encode an identical CDR3 as well.

In the CD4+ fraction, cells were divided into CD45RA+ naive and CD45RA-negative memory subsets. The sequence came from a man younger than 35 in good health. Some clones in this sample may be carry-over from other donors' samples. V is TRBV10-3 and J is TRBJ2-7; perhaps TRBD1 as D (5 bases). The sequencing sample was made of naive CD4+ T cells from PBMCs. The subset is: CD45RA+ positively selected. The CDR3 sequence: CAISPDSYEQYF. The CDR3, as DNA: TGTGCCATCAGCCCCGACAGCTACGAGCAGTACTTC.